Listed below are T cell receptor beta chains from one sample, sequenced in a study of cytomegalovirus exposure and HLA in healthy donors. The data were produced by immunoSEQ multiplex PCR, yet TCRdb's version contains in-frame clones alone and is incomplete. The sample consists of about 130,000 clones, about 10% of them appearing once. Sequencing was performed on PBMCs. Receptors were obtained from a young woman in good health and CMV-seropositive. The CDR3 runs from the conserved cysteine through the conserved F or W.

CDR3 protein: CASSLSPGVEAFF; J gene: TRBJ1-1; CDR3 length: 13; V gene: TRBV14
CDR3 protein: CASSQGGTRLHEQYF; J gene: TRBJ2-7; CDR3 length: 15; V gene: TRBV9
CDR3 protein: CSVERRQALTEAFF; J gene: TRBJ1-1; CDR3 length: 14; V gene: TRBV29-1
CDR3 protein: CASSPGTGGYEQYF; J gene: TRBJ2-7; CDR3 length: 14; V gene: TRBV11-3
CDR3 protein: CASSWGDLRGGGMNTEAFF; J gene: TRBJ1-1; CDR3 length: 19; V gene: TRBV5-4
CDR3 protein: CASGGGGNTGELFF; J gene: TRBJ2-2; CDR3 length: 14; V gene: TRBV5-1
CDR3 protein: CASSPIGGADTQYF; J gene: TRBJ2-3; CDR3 length: 14; V gene: TRBV12-1
CDR3 protein: CAWSLDTRPGELFF; J gene: TRBJ2-2; CDR3 length: 14; V gene: TRBV30
CDR3 protein: CASSWGQGVYEQYF; J gene: TRBJ2-7; CDR3 length: 14; V gene: TRBV11-2
CDR3 protein: CASSPGKDRGQANNYGYTF; J gene: TRBJ1-2; CDR3 length: 19; V gene: TRBV28
CDR3 protein: CASSQTRTSGRIGTQYF; J gene: TRBJ2-3; CDR3 length: 17; V gene: TRBV7-2
CDR3 protein: CASSPGQGTEGYTF; J gene: TRBJ1-2; CDR3 length: 14; V gene: TRBV5-4
CDR3 protein: CASKLDYYGYTF; J gene: TRBJ1-2; CDR3 length: 12; V gene: TRBV2
CDR3 protein: CAWSVSSAQGSTIYF; J gene: TRBJ1-3; CDR3 length: 15; V gene: TRBV30
CDR3 protein: CASRNGKGAYQETQYF; J gene: TRBJ2-5; CDR3 length: 16; V gene: TRBV5-7
CDR3 protein: CASSQELGRSRGGYTF; J gene: TRBJ1-2; CDR3 length: 16; V gene: TRBV4-2
CDR3 protein: CAISEPQAMNTEAFF; J gene: TRBJ1-1; CDR3 length: 15; V gene: TRBV10-3
CDR3 protein: CASSLPGQGLTEAFF; J gene: TRBJ1-1; CDR3 length: 15; V gene: TRBV5-1
CDR3 protein: CASIEEKAFF; J gene: TRBJ1-1; CDR3 length: 10; V gene: TRBV2
CDR3 protein: CARWDRGRTEAFF; J gene: TRBJ1-1; CDR3 length: 13; V gene: TRBV9
CDR3 protein: CASIVTSGGLTWNTEAFF; J gene: TRBJ1-1; CDR3 length: 18; V gene: TRBV11-2
CDR3 protein: CASSPGGPQPQHF; J gene: TRBJ1-5; CDR3 length: 13; V gene: TRBV7-9
CDR3 protein: CASKEGTANTGELFF; J gene: TRBJ2-2; CDR3 length: 15; V gene: TRBV6-1
CDR3 protein: CASSLVGTGHNSPLHF; J gene: TRBJ1-6; CDR3 length: 16; V gene: TRBV5-6
CDR3 protein: CASIPARAPQHYGYTF; J gene: TRBJ1-2; CDR3 length: 16; V gene: TRBV5-6
CDR3 protein: CASRKGPGNTGELFF; J gene: TRBJ2-2; CDR3 length: 15; V gene: TRBV10-1
CDR3 protein: CSGRGQGANEQFF; J gene: TRBJ2-1; CDR3 length: 13; V gene: TRBV29-1
CDR3 protein: CASRQGNGYTF; J gene: TRBJ1-2; CDR3 length: 11; V gene: TRBV6-5
CDR3 protein: CASSRRPGGELFF; J gene: TRBJ2-2; CDR3 length: 13; V gene: TRBV11-2
CDR3 protein: CASSPTGWTEAFF; J gene: TRBJ1-1; CDR3 length: 13; V gene: TRBV7-3
CDR3 protein: CASSFQGNEQFF; J gene: TRBJ2-1; CDR3 length: 12; V gene: TRBV28
CDR3 protein: CASSLVSVQRKRNEQFF; J gene: TRBJ2-1; CDR3 length: 17; V gene: TRBV7-9
CDR3 protein: CASSLGGTNTEAFF; J gene: TRBJ1-1; CDR3 length: 14; V gene: TRBV9
CDR3 protein: CASSITGWGEKLFF; J gene: TRBJ1-4; CDR3 length: 14; V gene: TRBV7-9
CDR3 protein: CASSGTFLTGELFF; J gene: TRBJ2-2; CDR3 length: 14; V gene: TRBV14
CDR3 protein: CASSKKPSIGQGNQPQHF; J gene: TRBJ1-5; CDR3 length: 18; V gene: TRBV4-1
CDR3 protein: CSAHLAGVYEQYF; J gene: TRBJ2-7; CDR3 length: 13; V gene: TRBV29-1
CDR3 protein: CASSLVPGPGNEQFF; J gene: TRBJ2-1; CDR3 length: 15; V gene: TRBV5-1
CDR3 protein: CASSPRTGAYEQYF; J gene: TRBJ2-7; CDR3 length: 14; V gene: TRBV7-6
CDR3 protein: CASSEAWASSYEQYF; J gene: NA; CDR3 length: 15; V gene: TRBV6-1
CDR3 protein: CAWRDSNRGRGTQYF; J gene: TRBJ2-5; CDR3 length: 15; V gene: TRBV30
CDR3 protein: CASGAGEAFF; J gene: TRBJ1-1; CDR3 length: 10; V gene: TRBV7-9
CDR3 protein: CAWRGTGKSYEQYF; J gene: TRBJ2-7; CDR3 length: 14; V gene: TRBV30
CDR3 protein: CASSLAGTSGTNEQFF; J gene: TRBJ2-1; CDR3 length: 16; V gene: TRBV7-9
CDR3 protein: CASSPTGAPNQPQHF; J gene: TRBJ1-5; CDR3 length: 15; V gene: TRBV18
CDR3 protein: CASSLSPTARYYEQYF; J gene: TRBJ2-7; CDR3 length: 16; V gene: TRBV27
CDR3 protein: CASSPRPSGPDTQYF; J gene: TRBJ2-3; CDR3 length: 15; V gene: TRBV7-9
CDR3 protein: CASSAGLHNEQFF; J gene: TRBJ2-1; CDR3 length: 13; V gene: TRBV11-3
CDR3 protein: CASSIDPSGQPQHF; J gene: TRBJ1-5; CDR3 length: 14; V gene: TRBV19
CDR3 protein: CASSQATVYTGELFF; J gene: TRBJ2-2; CDR3 length: 15; V gene: TRBV4-1
CDR3 protein: CSVYTSSYEQYF; J gene: TRBJ2-7; CDR3 length: 12; V gene: TRBV29-1
CDR3 protein: CSLGEGETQYF; J gene: TRBJ2-5; CDR3 length: 11; V gene: TRBV29-1
CDR3 protein: CASKSGEGGNTEAFF; J gene: TRBJ1-1; CDR3 length: 15; V gene: TRBV28